The T cell receptor (beta chain) described here comes from a study of T cells in Graves' hyperthyroidism and ophthalmopathy. Authors of the study amplified TCR beta CDR3 regions from RNA transcripts. HTBI primers drove first-round RT-PCR of the TCR CDR3. TCRdb ran MiXCR on the multiplex PCR reads and lists one entry per CDR3 protein. Of fewer than 300,000 distinct CDR3 sequences in the sample, approximately 16% are singletons; the top ten hold more than 30%. The sequenced material came from blood. The receptor comes from a woman between 50 and 59 years old with Graves' hyperthyroidism that later progressed to Graves' ophthalmopathy.

In nucleotides, the CDR3 is TGCAGTGCTAGAGATATGGGGGGTTCGAACACTGAAGCTTTCTTT. Translation: CSARDMGGSNTEAFF. This chain joins TRBV20-1 and TRBJ1-1; a weak D match, TRBD1 (5 bases). The V gene's germline CDR1 is DFQATT and CDR2 SNEGSKA (reference sequence). This CDR3 contains 15 residues. The V end lost 0 bases, the J end lost 1 base, and 12 bases lay between the germline ends.